The rows below give T cell receptor beta chains drawn from one sample of a study of T cell repertoires in cytomegalovirus infection. MiXCR, applied by TCRdb to the reads, yields one record per CDR3 protein. Of more than 85,000 distinct CDR3 sequences listed, 23% are singletons. The specimen was CD8+ T cells from PBMCs. These receptors were collected from a human donor in good health (CMV status not recorded). Some clones in this sample may be carry-over from other donors' samples. Both conserved end residues are part of each CDR3. A D gene is named only where the DNA matches it firmly. Size tells how often a clone was seen (once, few, many) or the class of an expanded clone, and some rows leave it out.

J | D | size | length | V | DNA | CDR3
TRBJ2-3 | NA | NA | 13 | TRBV11-2 | TGTGCCAGCAGCTTAGCTATCACAGATACGCAGTATTTT | CASSLAITDTQYF
TRBJ2-3 | TRBD1 | few | 14 | TRBV7-8 | TGTGCCGTCAGCTCTCGCAGGGGGCCAGATACGCAGTATTTT | CAVSSRRGPDTQYF
TRBJ2-1 | TRBD2 | NA | 16 | TRBV4-2 | TGTGCCAGCAGCCCCCTCCCAGCGGGGGGTTACAATGAGCAGTTCTTC | CASSPLPAGGYNEQFF
TRBJ2-7 | NA | many | 14 | TRBV4-3 | TGCGCCAGCAGCCAAGATCTTGGGGCCTACGAGCAGTACTTC | CASSQDLGAYEQYF
TRBJ1-5 | NA | NA | 14 | TRBV20-1 | TGCAGTGCTAGAGATAACATGAGGACTCAGCCCCAGCATTTT | CSARDNMRTQPQHF
TRBJ2-7 | TRBD2 | NA | 15 | TRBV7-9 | TGTGCCAGCGTTGCCCAGACTAGCGCCACCTACGAGCAGTACTTC | CASVAQTSATYEQYF
TRBJ2-7 | NA | many | 16 | TRBV4-1 | TGCGCCAGCAGCCAAGAAGCGGGCAGGGCGATCAACGAGCAGTACTTC | CASSQEAGRAINEQYF
TRBJ1-4 | NA | NA | 16 | TRBV12-3/TRBV12-4 | TGTGCCAGCGGAGGAGGCAGGTGGCCAACTAATGAAAAACTGTTTTTT | CASGGGRWPTNEKLFF
TRBJ2-7 | TRBD2 | NA | 18 | TRBV13 | TGTGCCAGCAGCTCTTTAGTCCCCAGCGGGGGGGGCGCCTACGAGCAGTACTTC | CASSSLVPSGGGAYEQYF
TRBJ1-5 | TRBD1 | NA | 15 | TRBV4-3 | TGCGCCAGCAGCCAAACAGGGGGTACCAATCAGCCCCAGCATTTT | CASSQTGGTNQPQHF
TRBJ2-3 | TRBD2 | NA | 17 | TRBV27 | TGTGCCAGCAGTACCTACAGAGCGGGGGCCATCACAGATACGCAGTATTTT | CASSTYRAGAITDTQYF
TRBJ2-7 | TRBD1 | NA | 14 | TRBV20-1 | TGCAGTGCGGCGCCGGGACAGATCTCCTACGAGCAGTACTTC | CSAAPGQISYEQYF
TRBJ2-1 | NA | many | 13 | TRBV7-2 | TGTGCCAGCAGCTTCCCCAATGACAATGAGCAGTTCTTC | CASSFPNDNEQFF
TRBJ1-2 | TRBD1 | NA | 14 | TRBV13 | TGTGCCAGCAGCTTCGTGAGGGGACAGGATGGCTACACCTTC | CASSFVRGQDGYTF
TRBJ2-7 | TRBD1 | NA | 14 | TRBV30 | TGTGCCTGGATGGGGACAGGAACACTCTACGAGCAGTACTTC | CAWMGTGTLYEQYF
TRBJ2-7 | NA | once | 13 | TRBV4-1 | TGCGCCAGCAGCCAAGGTTTTAGCGAGGAGCAGTACTTC | CASSQGFSEEQYF
TRBJ2-7 | NA | few | 12 | TRBV12-5 | TGTGCTAGTGGTTTTCGCCTCCTCGAGCAGTACTTC | CASGFRLLEQYF
TRBJ1-1 | TRBD1 | many | 15 | TRBV7-9 | TGTGCCAGCAGCCGCTCCCGACAGGGGAAAACTGAAGCTTTCTTT | CASSRSRQGKTEAFF
TRBJ2-7 | TRBD2 | NA | 15 | TRBV20-1 | TGCAGTGCTAGAGATAAGCGGGGGAACTCCTACGAGCAGTACTTC | CSARDKRGNSYEQYF
TRBJ2-7 | TRBD1 | many | 20 | TRBV7-9 | TGTGCCAGCAGCCCGGGACAGGGGCCACAGCCCGGTCCTCTAACCTACGAGCAGTACTTC | CASSPGQGPQPGPLTYEQYF
TRBJ1-3 | NA | NA | 14 | TRBV10-2 | TGCGCCAGCAGTGAGAACGATTCTGGAAACACCATATATTTT | CASSENDSGNTIYF
TRBJ2-3 | TRBD2 | few | 16 | TRBV7-2 | TGTGCCAGCAGCTCCACGAGCGGGGGGGTCTCAGATACGCAGTATTTT | CASSSTSGGVSDTQYF
TRBJ2-2 | NA | NA | 13 | TRBV28 | TGTGCCAGCAGTTTTCAAGACACCGGGGAGCTGTTTTTT | CASSFQDTGELFF
TRBJ2-1 | NA | once | 14 | TRBV14 | TGTGCCAGCAGCCAAGGGGGTGCCTACAATGAGCAGTTCTTC | CASSQGGAYNEQFF
TRBJ2-7 | NA | NA | 13 | TRBV7-9 | TGTGCCAGCAGCCCACCCGTAACCTACGAGCAGTACTTC | CASSPPVTYEQYF
TRBJ1-6 | TRBD1 | many | 15 | TRBV7-2 | TGTGCCAGCAGCAAACGGGACAGGATGAATTCACCCCTCCACTTT | CASSKRDRMNSPLHF
TRBJ1-2 | NA | NA | 16 | TRBV28 | TGTGCCAGCAGGGTCCGGGGACACTCCTTTAACTATGGCTACACCTTC | CASRVRGHSFNYGYTF